Following are 9 T cell receptor beta chains from one sample sequenced in a study of molecular identifiers for immune sequencing clone quantification. TCRdb independently ran MiXCR on the PCR reads; one entry per CDR3 protein. Here the sample spans about half a million distinct CDR3 sequences, about 21% being singletons. The source material was naive CD8+ T cells from blood, with Jurkat cell RNA spiked in. Sample subset: FACS-sorted CD8+CD4-CCR7+CD45RA+ naive T cells. The receptors were sampled from a human donor in good health. Some libraries in this study had Jurkat cell RNA spiked in.

This clonotype was observed at least ten times. V gene TRBV4-3 combines with J gene TRBJ2-3; 9 nucleotides align to TRBD2. Germline values: CDR1 LGHNA, CDR2 YSLEER. V lost 0 bases and J lost 2; bases outside the gene matches: 9. The CDR3 contains 18 residues. CDR3 nucleotides: TGCGCCAGCAGCCAAGATACGTTTCCTAGCGGGATCACAGATACGCAGTATTTT. Translating it yields CASSQDTFPSGITDTQYF.

A word on this clonotype: At one boundary the junction diverges from the germline segment, which might be a read error. The V and J genes are TRBV30 and TRBJ2-1, with no clear D. CDR1 and CDR2 from the germline V gene are GTSNPN and SVGIG (reference sequence). The CDR3 length is 11 residues. The CDR3 region is CAWSAGNGQFF. CDR3 DNA: TGTGCCTGGAGTGCGGGCAATGGGCAGTTCTTC.

The gene calls are TRBV12-3 or TRBV12-4 and TRBJ1-2, with a weak D call TRBD1 (5 bases). The V end lost 3 bases, the J end lost 2 bases, and 19 bases lay between the germline ends. The CDR3 spans 17 residues. The CDR3 loop reads CASSFLSPGNRNYGYTF. CDR3 sequence (DNA): TGTGCCAGCAGTTTTCTGTCCCCAGGGAACCGCAACTATGGCTACACCTTC.

This clonotype was seen repeatedly, ten times or more. J is TRBJ2-1 and V is TRBV20-1, with 7 bases lining up with TRBD1. This CDR3 is built from 14 residues. Germline V CDR1 and CDR2: DFQATT, SNEGSKA (reference sequence). The V gene end was trimmed by 3 bases and the J gene end by 2 bases; junction bases not matched to a gene: 4. The CDR3 nucleotides read TGCAGTGCTAGCGGGACAGCGGCCTACAATGAGCAGTTCTTC. This translates into CSASGTAAYNEQFF.

This clonotype was found a few times. The junction departs from germline at one end; a sequencing error may be responsible. The genes are TRBV27 and TRBJ2-7, with D maybe TRBD1 (6 bases). CDR1 and CDR2 from the germline V gene are MNHEY and SMNVEV (reference sequence). This CDR3 has 15 residues. CDR3 DNA: TGTGCCAGCAGTCTATCAGGGGTTCCCTCCTACGAGCAGTACTTC. Its protein is CASSLSGVPSYEQYF.

This clonotype was observed many times. This chain links TRBV28 with TRBJ2-7; D is undetermined. The CDR3 runs 12 residues. CDR1 and CDR2 from the germline V gene are MDHEN and SYDVKM. The V and J ends lost 3 bases and 2 bases respectively, with 5 bases between them. CDR3 bases: TGTGCCAGCAGTTTCCAGGCCTACGAGCAGTACTTC. Encoded protein: CASSFQAYEQYF.

This clonotype has a count of ten or more. The chain uses TRBV4-3 and TRBJ2-7; weak D call: TRBD1 (6 bases). The CDR3 spans 17 residues. With 1 base removed from V and 2 bases from J, the gap between germline ends came to 18 bases. CDR1 and CDR2 (germline): LGHNA, YSLEER. The CDR3 spells CASSQGGYGTRPYEQYF. CDR3 bases: TGCGCCAGCAGCCAAGGGGGGTATGGGACAAGACCCTACGAGCAGTACTTC.

The chain combines TRBV19 with TRBJ2-7; the D is unclear. The CDR3 sequence is 15 residues long. The V end lost 3 bases, the J end lost 2 bases, and 14 bases lay between the germline ends. Germline CDR1 is LNHDA and CDR2 is SQIVND (reference sequence). The CDR3 protein is CASSISPRATYEQYF. In DNA, the CDR3 is TGTGCCAGTAGTATCTCCCCGAGAGCCACCTACGAGCAGTACTTC.

This clonotype has a count of ten or more. V gene TRBV11-2 combines with J gene TRBJ2-3; a weak D match, TRBD1 (5 bases). The germline gives CDR1 SGHAT, CDR2 FQNNGV. The CDR3 has 17 amino acids. Trimming left V 5 bases short and J 1 base short, with 19 bases between. The CDR3 nucleotides are TGTGCCAGCAGCCCACCCTACCCTGAGACAGGCACAGATACGCAGTATTTT. Translating it yields CASSPPYPETGTDTQYF.